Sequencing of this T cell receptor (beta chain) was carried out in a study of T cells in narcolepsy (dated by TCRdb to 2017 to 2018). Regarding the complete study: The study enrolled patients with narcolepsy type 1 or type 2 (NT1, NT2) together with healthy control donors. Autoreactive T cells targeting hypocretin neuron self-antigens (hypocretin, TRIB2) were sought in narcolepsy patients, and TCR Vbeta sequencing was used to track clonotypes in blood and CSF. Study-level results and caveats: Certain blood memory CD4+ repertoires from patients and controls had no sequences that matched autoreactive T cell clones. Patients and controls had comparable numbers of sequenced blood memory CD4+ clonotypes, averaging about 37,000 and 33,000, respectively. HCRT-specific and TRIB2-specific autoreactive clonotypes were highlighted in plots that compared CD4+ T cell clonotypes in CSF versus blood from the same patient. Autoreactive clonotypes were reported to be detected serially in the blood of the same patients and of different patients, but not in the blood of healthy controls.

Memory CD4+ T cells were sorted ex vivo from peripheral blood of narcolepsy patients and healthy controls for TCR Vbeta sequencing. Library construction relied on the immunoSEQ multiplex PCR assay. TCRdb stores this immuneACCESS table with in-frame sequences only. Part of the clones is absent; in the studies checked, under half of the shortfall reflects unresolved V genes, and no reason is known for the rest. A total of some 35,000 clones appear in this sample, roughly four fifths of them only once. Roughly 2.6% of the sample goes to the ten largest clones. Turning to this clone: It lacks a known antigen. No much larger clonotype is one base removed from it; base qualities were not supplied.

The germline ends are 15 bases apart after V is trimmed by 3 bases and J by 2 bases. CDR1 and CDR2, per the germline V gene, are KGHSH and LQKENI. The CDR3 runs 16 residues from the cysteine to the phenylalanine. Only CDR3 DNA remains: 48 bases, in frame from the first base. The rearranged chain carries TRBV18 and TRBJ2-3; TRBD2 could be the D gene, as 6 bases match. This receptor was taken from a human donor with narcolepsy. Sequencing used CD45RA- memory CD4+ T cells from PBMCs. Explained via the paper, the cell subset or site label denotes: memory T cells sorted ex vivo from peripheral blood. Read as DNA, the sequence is TGTGCCAGCTCACCCGCCGGGGGAGCACACACAGATACGCAGTATTTT. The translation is CASSPAGGAHTDTQYF.